These 5 T cell receptor beta chains originate from one sample sequenced in a study of tumor-infiltrating lymphocytes in localized non-small cell lung cancer. Here immunoSEQ multiplex PCR was the method, and the copy in TCRdb shows in-frame clones only, minus some. This table has fewer than 20,000 clones, around 75% appearing once. Sequencing was carried out using lung tumor tissue. These receptors all stem from a human donor with non-small cell lung cancer.

The V and J genes are TRBV2 and TRBJ2-2; the D gene is possibly TRBD1 (6 bases). The CDR3 runs 14 residues. Germline CDR1 and CDR2: SNHLY and FYNNEI. Trimming removed 7 bases from V and 7 bases from J, with 16 bases in between. This CDR3 reads CASKGWGQIGELFF. The DNA of the CDR3 is TGTGCCAGCAAAGGCTGGGGGCAGATCGGGGAGCTGTTTTTT.

This sequence joins TRBV5-1 and TRBJ1-1; 7 bases match TRBD1. This CDR3 has 14 residues. V lost 3 bases, J lost 1 base, and 3 bases stayed unmatched. Germline V gene sequence: CDR1 SGHRS, CDR2 YFSETQ. The CDR3 nucleotides read TGCGCCAGCAGCTCGACAGGGACGAACACTGAAGCTTTCTTT. It encodes CASSSTGTNTEAFF.

A word on this clone: Distinct nucleotide sequences in the sample also encode this CDR3. The genes are TRBV19 and TRBJ2-5; 7 bases fit TRBD1. Germline-derived CDR1 and CDR2 are LNHDA and SQIVND (reference sequence). Unmatched junction bases numbered 3, after V lost 1 base and J lost 4 bases. The CDR3 is 14 amino acids. The CDR3 here is CASSIGQGAETQYF. The CDR3 bases are TGTGCCAGTAGTATAGGACAGGGTGCAGAGACCCAGTACTTC.

The chain employs TRBV30 and TRBJ2-3; TRBD2 matches 9 bases. Germline assignment: CDR1 GTSNPN and CDR2 SVGIG (reference sequence). J was trimmed by 6 bases and V by 2 bases; bases with no gene match: 12. The CDR3 has 16 amino acids. CDR3 sequence reads: CAWSRGEAGGGDTQYF. DNA for the CDR3: TGTGCCTGGAGTCGAGGCGAAGCGGGAGGAGGGGATACGCAGTATTTT.

This clone came up a few times. CDR3 protein: CASSVRGAGTEAFF. The CDR3 region has the DNA TGTGCCAGCAGCGTCCGGGGGGCCGGCACTGAAGCTTTCTTT. The rearrangement links TRBV9 to TRBJ1-1; D is perhaps TRBD1 (6 bases). CDR1 and CDR2 from the germline V gene are SGDLS and YYNGEE. Deletions cut 2 bases from V and 4 bases from J, with 12 bases between. The CDR3 runs 14 residues. Full variable domain (rest looked up from reference TRBV9 and TRBJ1-1): DSGVTQTPKHLITATGQRVTLRCSPRSGDLSVYWYQQSLDQGLQFLIQYYNGEERAKGNILERFSAQQFPDLHSELNLSSLELGDSALYFCASSVRGAGTEAFFGQGTRLTVV.